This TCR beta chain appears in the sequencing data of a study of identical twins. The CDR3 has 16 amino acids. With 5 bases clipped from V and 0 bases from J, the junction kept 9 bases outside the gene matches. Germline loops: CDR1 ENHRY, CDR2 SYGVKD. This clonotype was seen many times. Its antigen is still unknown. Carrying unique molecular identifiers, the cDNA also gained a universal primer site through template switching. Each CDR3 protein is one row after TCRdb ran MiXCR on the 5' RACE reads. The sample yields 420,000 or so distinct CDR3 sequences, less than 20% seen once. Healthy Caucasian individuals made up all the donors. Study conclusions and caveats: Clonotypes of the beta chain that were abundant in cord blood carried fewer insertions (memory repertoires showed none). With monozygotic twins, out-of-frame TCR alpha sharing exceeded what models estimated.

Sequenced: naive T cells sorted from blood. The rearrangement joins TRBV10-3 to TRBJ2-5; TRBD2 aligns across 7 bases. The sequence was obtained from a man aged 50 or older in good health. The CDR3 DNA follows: TGTGCCATCAGTCCGGGACTACGCCTTCACCAAGAGACCCAGTACTTC. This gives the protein CAISPGLRLHQETQYF.